This section outlines one T cell receptor (beta chain) sequence together with its context. Its cognate antigen has yet to be identified. The sample holds no much larger clone one base away, and base qualities are not on file. High-throughput TCRbeta CDR3 sequencing of frozen genomic DNA was performed by immunoSEQ, with PCR amplification, mapping, bias correction and internal controls included. From the authors' description of their analysis: Productive rearrangements were retained, and unique TCRbeta sequences were defined by the CDR3 nucleotide sequence together with the V and J gene. Donor-reactive sequences required at least 5-fold expansion in CFSE-low cells versus unstimulated pre-transplant cells and at least 0.01% frequency. To ensure at least 90% detection power, minimum frequency thresholds were set for each subject based on that subject's lowest-template unstimulated sample. Jensen-Shannon divergence between the top 1000 TCRbeta sequences post- versus pre-transplant served as the measure of repertoire turnover. Changes in detection of donor-reactive sequences were tested with two-sided Fisher's exact tests. This is the immuneACCESS table as TCRdb keeps it, with only in-frame sequences that have V and J called. A part of the clones is gone; compared with another copy, unresolved V genes explain less than half, and the rest is unexplained. The V and J calls and the clone size are those of that table, but D and trimming were determined from the DNA. Recorded for this sample are 85,000 to 130,000 clones; approximately 85% of them occurred a single time. The ten most abundant clones make up 0.99% of the sample.

Sample time point, as interpreted from the label and publication: pre-transplant. Thawed unstimulated PBMCs were stained for CD3, CD4 and CD8 and FACS-sorted into CD3+CD4+ and CD3+CD8+ populations. Randomization to immunosuppression withdrawal applied to every one of the 8 studied subjects. The Qiagen DNeasy Blood and Tissue Kit was used to isolate genomic DNA. The data were obtained in a study of T cell clones after liver transplantation (dated by TCRdb to between 2018 and 2021). Regarding the complete study: Samples were obtained from ITN030ST, a randomized trial in which withdrawal of immunosuppression was attempted within 2 years of liver transplantation. As an antigen-independent comparator for donor-reactive sequences, third party-reactive TCRbeta sequences were also identified from pre-transplant MLRs. Blood samples were taken pre-transplant, pre-randomization before withdrawal, and post-randomization after full withdrawal or failed withdrawal. Of the eight recipients, a few were HCV-positive, while the remaining recipients had been transplanted for non-autoimmune, non-viral indications. Tolerance meant complete immunosuppression withdrawal for at least one year without liver enzymes rising beyond twice the upper limit of normal. After a pre-transplant mixed lymphocyte reaction, TCRbeta sequencing was used to pinpoint donor-reactive T cell clones, which were subsequently tracked in post-transplant blood. The study cohort included 8 liver transplant recipients, of whom 3 were classified as tolerant and 5 as non-tolerant. The subjects received no induction therapy and were kept on standard immunosuppression until randomization at 12-24 months post-transplant.

On the study overall, not on this receptor specifically: Circulating donor-reactive CD4 TCRbeta sequences fell significantly post-transplant in most of the 8 subjects, irrespective of tolerance or HCV status. When repertoire turnover was accounted for, significantly reduced detection of donor-reactive sequences was found in 7 of 8 subjects for CD4 and in 8 of 8 subjects for CD8. Because of small, heterogeneous patient numbers and non-standardized post-transplant time points, the conclusions were only preliminary. Low numbers of available donor cells limited the measurable donor-reactive repertoire in a couple of subjects. Because no allograft tissue specimens were available, donor-reactive T cells may have migrated into the graft instead of being deleted. A greater decline was seen for donor-reactive sequences than for third party-reactive sequences, suggesting partial antigen-specific deletion unrelated to withdrawal success.

The sample in question was CD4+ T cells from blood, obtained before liver transplant. This receptor was identified in a human donor who received a liver transplant.

The sequenced DNA: TGTGCCAGCATGCAGGACGGGGCCTACGAGCAGTACTTC. Translated, it reads CASMQDGAYEQYF. The chain is encoded by TRBV2 joined to TRBJ2-7, and possibly TRBD2, on 5 matching bases. The CDR1 and CDR2 encoded by the germline V gene are SNHLY and FYNNEI. The germline ends are 12 bases apart after V is trimmed by 7 bases and J by 2 bases. The CDR3 numbers 13 residues from cysteine through phenylalanine. CDR3 DNA is the only sequence kept; it has 39 bases, read in frame from the first base. Joined to the reference TRBV2 and TRBJ2-7 proteins, this CDR3 gives the full variable domain: EPEVTQTPSHQVTQMGQEVILRCVPISNHLYFYWYRQILGQKVEFLVSFYNNEISEKSEIFDDQFSVERPDGSNFTLKIRSTKLEDSAMYFCASMQDGAYEQYFGPGTRLTVT.